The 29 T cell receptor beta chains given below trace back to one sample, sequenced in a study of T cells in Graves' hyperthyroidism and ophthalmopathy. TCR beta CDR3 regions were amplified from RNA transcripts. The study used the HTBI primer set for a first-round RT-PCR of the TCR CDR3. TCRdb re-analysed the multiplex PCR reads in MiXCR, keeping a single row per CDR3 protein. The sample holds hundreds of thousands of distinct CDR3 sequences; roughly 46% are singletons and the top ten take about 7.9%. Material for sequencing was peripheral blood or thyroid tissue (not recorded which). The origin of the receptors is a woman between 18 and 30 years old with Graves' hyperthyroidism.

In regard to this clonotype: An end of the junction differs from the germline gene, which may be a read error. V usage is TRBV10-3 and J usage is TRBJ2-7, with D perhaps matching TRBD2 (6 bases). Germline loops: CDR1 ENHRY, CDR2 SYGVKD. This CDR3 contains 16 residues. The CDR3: CASSLRRVGRTYEQYF. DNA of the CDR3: TGTGCCAGCAGTCTACGTCGGGTAGGGAGGACCTACGAGCAGTACTTC.

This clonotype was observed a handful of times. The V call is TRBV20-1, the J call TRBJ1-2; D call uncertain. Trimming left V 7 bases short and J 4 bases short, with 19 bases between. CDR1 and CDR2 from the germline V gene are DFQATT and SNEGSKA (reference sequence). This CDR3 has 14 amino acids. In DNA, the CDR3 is TGCAGTGTCGTTGAGTCCGGGGTACCCTATGGCTACACCTTC. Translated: CSVVESGVPYGYTF.

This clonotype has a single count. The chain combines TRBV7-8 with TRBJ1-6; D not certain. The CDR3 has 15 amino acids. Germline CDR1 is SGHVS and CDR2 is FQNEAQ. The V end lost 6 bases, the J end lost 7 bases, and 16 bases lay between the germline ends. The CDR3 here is CASSLLVGLNSPLHF. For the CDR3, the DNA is TGTGCCAGCAGTTTATTGGTTGGGTTGAATTCACCCCTCCACTTT.

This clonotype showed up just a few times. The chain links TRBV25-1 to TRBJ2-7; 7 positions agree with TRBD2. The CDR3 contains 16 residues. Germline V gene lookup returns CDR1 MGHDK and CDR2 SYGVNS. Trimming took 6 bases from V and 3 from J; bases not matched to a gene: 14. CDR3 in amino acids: CASSDRLARTLYEQYF. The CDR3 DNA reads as TGTGCCAGCAGCGACAGACTAGCTCGGACGCTCTACGAGCAGTACTTC.

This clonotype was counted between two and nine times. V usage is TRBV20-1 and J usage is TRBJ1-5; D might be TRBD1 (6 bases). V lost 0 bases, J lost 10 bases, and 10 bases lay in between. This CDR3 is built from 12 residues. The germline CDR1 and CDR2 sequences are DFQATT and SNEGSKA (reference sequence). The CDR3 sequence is CSARDWDTPQHF. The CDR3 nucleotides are TGCAGTGCTAGAGACTGGGACACTCCCCAGCATTTT.

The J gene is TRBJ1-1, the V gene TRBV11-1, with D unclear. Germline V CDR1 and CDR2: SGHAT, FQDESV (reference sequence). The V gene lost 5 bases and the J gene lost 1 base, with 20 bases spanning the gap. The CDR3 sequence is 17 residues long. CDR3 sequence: CASSKRGFETQNTEAFF. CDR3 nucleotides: TGTGCCAGCAGCAAACGTGGGTTTGAGACTCAGAACACTGAAGCTTTCTTT.

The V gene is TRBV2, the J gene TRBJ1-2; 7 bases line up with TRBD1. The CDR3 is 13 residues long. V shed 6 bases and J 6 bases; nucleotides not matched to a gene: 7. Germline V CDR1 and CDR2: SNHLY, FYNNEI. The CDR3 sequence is CASSRLTGDGYTF. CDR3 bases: TGTGCCAGCAGCCGACTCACAGGGGATGGCTACACCTTC.

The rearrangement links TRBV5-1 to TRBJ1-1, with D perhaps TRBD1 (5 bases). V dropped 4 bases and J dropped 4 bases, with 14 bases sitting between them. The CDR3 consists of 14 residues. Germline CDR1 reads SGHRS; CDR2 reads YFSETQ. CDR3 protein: CASSVGTVSTEAFF. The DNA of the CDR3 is TGCGCCAGCAGCGTGGGGACGGTGAGCACTGAAGCTTTCTTT.

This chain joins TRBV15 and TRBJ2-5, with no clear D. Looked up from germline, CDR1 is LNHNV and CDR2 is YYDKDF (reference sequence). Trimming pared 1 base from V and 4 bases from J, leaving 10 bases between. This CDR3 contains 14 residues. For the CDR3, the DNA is TGTGCCACCAGCAGAGGGCCGATCGCAGAGACCCAGTACTTC. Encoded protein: CATSRGPIAETQYF. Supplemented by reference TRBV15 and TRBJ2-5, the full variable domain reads DAMVIQNPRYQVTQFGKPVTLSCSQTLNHNVMYWYQQKSSQAPKLLFHYYDKDFNNEADTPDNFQSRRPNTSFCFLDIRSPGLGDTAMYLCATSRGPIAETQYFGPGTRLLVL.

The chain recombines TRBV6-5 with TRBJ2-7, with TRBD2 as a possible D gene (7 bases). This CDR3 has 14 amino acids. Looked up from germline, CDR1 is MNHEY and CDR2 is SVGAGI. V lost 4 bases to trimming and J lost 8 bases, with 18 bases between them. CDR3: CASSLNLRGAQQYF. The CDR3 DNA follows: TGTGCCAGCAGTTTAAATTTACGGGGGGCACAGCAGTACTTC.

This CDR3 reads CASSEMVTSGSAYEQYF. Here the CDR3 DNA reads TGTGCCAGCAGTGAAATGGTGACTAGCGGAAGCGCCTACGAGCAGTACTTC. The rearrangement uses TRBV2 and TRBJ2-7, with TRBD2 matching over 9 bases. The CDR3 runs 17 residues. The V segment lost 2 bases and the J segment 2 bases; nucleotides outside the gene matches: 10. Germline loops: CDR1 SNHLY, CDR2 FYNNEI.

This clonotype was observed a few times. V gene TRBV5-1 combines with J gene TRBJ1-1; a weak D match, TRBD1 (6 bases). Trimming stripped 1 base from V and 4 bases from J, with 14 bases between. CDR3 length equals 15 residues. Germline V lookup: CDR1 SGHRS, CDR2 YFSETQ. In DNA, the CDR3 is TGCGCCAGCAGCTTGTTTGGGGGCTCAGGCACTGAAGCTTTCTTT. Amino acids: CASSLFGGSGTEAFF. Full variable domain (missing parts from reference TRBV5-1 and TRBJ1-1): KAGVTQTPRYLIKTRGQQVTLSCSPISGHRSVSWYQQTPGQGLQFLFEYFSETQRNKGNFPGRFSGRQFSNSRSEMNVSTLELGDSALYLCASSLFGGSGTEAFFGQGTRLTVV.

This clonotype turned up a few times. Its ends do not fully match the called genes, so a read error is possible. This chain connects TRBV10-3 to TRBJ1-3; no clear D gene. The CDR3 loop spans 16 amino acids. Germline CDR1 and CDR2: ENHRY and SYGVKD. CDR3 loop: CASSESAGITGNTIYF. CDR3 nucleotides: TGTGCCAGCAGTGAGTCGGCGGGGATTACTGGAAACACCATATATTTT.

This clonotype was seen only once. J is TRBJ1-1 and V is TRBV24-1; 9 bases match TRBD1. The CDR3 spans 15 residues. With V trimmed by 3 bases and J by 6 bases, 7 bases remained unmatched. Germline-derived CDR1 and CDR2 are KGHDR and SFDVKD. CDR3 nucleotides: TGTGCCACCAGTGATGCGGGACAGGGATCGTCTGAAGCTTTCTTT. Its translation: CATSDAGQGSSEAFF.

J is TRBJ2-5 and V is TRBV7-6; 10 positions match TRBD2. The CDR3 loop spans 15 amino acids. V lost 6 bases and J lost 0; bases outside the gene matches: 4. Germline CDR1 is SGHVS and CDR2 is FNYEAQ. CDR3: CASSLAGVYQETQYF. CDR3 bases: TGTGCCAGCAGTCTAGCGGGAGTATACCAAGAGACCCAGTACTTC.

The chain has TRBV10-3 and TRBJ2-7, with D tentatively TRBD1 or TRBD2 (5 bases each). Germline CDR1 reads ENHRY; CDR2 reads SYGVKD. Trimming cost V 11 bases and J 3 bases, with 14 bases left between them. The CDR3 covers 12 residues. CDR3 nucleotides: TGTGCCGGGACCGAGAATTACTACGAGCAGTACTTC. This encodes CAGTENYYEQYF.

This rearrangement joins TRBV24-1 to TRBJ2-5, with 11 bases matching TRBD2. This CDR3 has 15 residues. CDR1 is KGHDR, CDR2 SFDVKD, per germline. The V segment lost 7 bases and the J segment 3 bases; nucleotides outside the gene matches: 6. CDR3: CATSQGGLAEETQYF. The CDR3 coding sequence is TGTGCCACCAGCCAAGGGGGACTAGCGGAAGAGACCCAGTACTTC.

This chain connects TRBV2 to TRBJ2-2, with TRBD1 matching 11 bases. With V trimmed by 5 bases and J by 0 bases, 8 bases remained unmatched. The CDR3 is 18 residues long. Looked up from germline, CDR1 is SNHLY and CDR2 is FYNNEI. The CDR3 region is CASSTGTGGITNTGELFF. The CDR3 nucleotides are TGTGCCAGCAGTACCGGGACAGGGGGAATTACGAACACCGGGGAGCTGTTTTTT.

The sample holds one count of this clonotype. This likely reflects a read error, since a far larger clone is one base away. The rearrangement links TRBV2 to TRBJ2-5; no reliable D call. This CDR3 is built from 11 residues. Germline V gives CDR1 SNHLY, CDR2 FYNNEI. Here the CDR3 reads CASSESETQCF. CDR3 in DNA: TGTGCCAGCAGTGAAAGTGAGACCCAGTGCTTC.

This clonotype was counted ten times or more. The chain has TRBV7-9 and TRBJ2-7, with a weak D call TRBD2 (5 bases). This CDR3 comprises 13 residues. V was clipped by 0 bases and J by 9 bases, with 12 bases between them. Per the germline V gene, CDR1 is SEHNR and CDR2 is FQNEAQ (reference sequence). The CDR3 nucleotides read TGTGCCAGCAGCTTAGCGTGGGAGAGCAGGCAGTACTTC. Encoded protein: CASSLAWESRQYF.

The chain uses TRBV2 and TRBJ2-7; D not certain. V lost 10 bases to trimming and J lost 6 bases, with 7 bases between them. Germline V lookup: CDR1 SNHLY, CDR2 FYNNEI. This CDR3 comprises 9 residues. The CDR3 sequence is CAKAGEQYF. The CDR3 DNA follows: TGTGCCAAAGCAGGCGAGCAGTACTTC. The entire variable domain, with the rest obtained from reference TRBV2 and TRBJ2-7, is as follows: EPEVTQTPSHQVTQMGQEVILRCVPISNHLYFYWYRQILGQKVEFLVSFYNNEISEKSEIFDDQFSVERPDGSNFTLKIRSTKLEDSAMYFCAKAGEQYFGPGTRLTVT.

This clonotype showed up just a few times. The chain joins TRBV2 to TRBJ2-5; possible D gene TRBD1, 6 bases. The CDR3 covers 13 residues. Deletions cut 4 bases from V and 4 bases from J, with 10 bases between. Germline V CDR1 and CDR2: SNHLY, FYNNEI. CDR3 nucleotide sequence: TGTGCCAGCAGTGTTTCCAGGGGAGAGACCCAGTACTTC. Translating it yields CASSVSRGETQYF.

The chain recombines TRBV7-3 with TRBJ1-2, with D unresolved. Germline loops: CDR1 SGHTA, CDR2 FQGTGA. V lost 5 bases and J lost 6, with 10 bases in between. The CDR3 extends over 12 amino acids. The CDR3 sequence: CASSPEADGYTF. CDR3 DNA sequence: TGTGCCAGCAGCCCGGAAGCCGATGGCTACACCTTC.

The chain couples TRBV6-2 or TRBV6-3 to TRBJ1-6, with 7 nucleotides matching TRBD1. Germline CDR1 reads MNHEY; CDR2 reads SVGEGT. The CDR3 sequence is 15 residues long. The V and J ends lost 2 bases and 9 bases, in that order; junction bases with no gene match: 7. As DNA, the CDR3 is TGTGCCAGCAGTTACGCAGGGGGAAAACGTTCACCCCTCCACTTT. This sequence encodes CASSYAGGKRSPLHF.

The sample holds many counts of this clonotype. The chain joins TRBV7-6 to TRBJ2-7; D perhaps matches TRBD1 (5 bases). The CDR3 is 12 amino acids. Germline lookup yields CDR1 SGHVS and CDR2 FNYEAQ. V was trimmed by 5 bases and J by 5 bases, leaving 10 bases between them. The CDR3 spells CASSPSRDEQYF. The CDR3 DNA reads TGTGCCAGCAGCCCAAGCAGGGACGAGCAGTACTTC.

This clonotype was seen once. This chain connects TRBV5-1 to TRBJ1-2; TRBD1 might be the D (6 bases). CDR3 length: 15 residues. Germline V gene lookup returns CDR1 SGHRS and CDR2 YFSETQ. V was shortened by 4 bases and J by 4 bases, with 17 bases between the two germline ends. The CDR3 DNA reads TGCGCCAGCAGCCAAGGGGGGCAGGGGACCTATGGCTACACCTTC. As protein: CASSQGGQGTYGYTF.

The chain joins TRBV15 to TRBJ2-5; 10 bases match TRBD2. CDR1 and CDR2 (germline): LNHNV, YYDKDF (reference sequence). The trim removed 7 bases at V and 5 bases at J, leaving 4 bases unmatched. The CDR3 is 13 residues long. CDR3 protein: CATTAGGRETQYF. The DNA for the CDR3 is TGTGCCACCACAGCGGGAGGGCGCGAGACCCAGTACTTC.

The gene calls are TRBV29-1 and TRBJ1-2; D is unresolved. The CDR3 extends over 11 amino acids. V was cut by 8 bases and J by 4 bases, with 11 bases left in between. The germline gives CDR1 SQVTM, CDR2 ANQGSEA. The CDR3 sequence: CSSQGPYGYTF. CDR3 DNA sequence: TGCAGCTCCCAAGGGCCCTATGGCTACACCTTC.

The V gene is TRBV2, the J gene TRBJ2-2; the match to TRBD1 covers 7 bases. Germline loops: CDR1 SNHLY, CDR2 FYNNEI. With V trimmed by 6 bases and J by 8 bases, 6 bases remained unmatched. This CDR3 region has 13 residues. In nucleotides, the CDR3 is TGTGCCAGCAGGCGATGGACAGGTGGGGAGCTGTTTTTT. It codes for CASRRWTGGELFF.